This T cell receptor (beta chain) is drawn from a study of OX40 agonist ivuxolimab in advanced cancers. Study as a whole: Participants could have had prior anti-PD-1, anti-PD-L1 or anti-CTLA-4 therapy, and 40% had some.

The data were produced by immunoSEQ multiplex PCR, yet TCRdb's version contains in-frame clones alone and is incomplete. Of tens of thousands of clones listed, less than 90% are singletons. The CDR3 loop spans 16 amino acids. Between the trimmed V and J ends, which lost 0 bases and 4 bases, there was a span of 11 bases. CDR1 SGHRS and CDR2 YFSETQ come from the germline V gene. The sequence was obtained from an adult with an advanced solid tumor such as melanoma, head and neck, liver or kidney cancer. The gene calls are TRBV5-1 and TRBJ2-6, with a weak D call TRBD1 (5 bases). Sequencing was performed on CD4+ or CD8+ T cells sorted from blood, taken in a trial of the OX40 agonist ivuxolimab. For the CDR3, the DNA is TGCGCCAGCAGCTTGGGTGGGGCGAAGGGGGCCAACGTCCTGACTTTC. Translating gives CASSLGGAKGANVLTF.